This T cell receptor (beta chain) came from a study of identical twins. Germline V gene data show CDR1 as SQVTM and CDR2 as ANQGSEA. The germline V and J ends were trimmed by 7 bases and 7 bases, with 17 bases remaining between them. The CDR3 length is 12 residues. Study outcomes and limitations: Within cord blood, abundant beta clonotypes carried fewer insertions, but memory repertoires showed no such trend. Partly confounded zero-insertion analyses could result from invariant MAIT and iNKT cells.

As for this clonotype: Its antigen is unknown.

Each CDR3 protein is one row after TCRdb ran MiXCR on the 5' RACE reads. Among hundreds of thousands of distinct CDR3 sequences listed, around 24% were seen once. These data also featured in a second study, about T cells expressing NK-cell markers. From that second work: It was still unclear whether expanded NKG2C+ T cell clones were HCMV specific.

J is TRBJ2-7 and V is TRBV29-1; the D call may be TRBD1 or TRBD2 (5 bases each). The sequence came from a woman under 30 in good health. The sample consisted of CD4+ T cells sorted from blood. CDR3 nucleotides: TGCAGCGCAACCGGGACGGCCTGGGAGCAGTACTTC. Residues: CSATGTAWEQYF.